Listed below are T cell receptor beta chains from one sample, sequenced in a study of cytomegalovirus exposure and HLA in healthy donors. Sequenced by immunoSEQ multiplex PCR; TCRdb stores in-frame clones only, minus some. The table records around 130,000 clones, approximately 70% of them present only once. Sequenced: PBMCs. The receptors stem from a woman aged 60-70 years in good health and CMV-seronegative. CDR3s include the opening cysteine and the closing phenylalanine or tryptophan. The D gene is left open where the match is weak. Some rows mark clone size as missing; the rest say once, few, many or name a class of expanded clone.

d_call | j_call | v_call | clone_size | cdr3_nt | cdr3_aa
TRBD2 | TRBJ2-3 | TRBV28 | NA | TGTGCCAGCAAGCGGGAAGATACGCAGTATTTT | CASKREDTQYF
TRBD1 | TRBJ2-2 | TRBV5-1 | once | TGCGCCAGCAGCAGGGACAGGGGTTCGGCCGGGGAGCTGTTTTTT | CASSRDRGSAGELFF
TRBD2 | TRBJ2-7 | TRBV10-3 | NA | TGTGCCATCAATCGATTTAGCGGGGGGCGCGAGCAGTACTTC | CAINRFSGGREQYF
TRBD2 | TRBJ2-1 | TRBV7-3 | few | TGTGCCAGCAGCCCCAATGCACTAGCGGGCTCCTACAATGAGCAGTTCTTC | CASSPNALAGSYNEQFF
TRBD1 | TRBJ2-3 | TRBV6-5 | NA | TGTGCCAGCAGCCCCCAGGGACAGGGCGCAGATACGCAGTATTTT | CASSPQGQGADTQYF
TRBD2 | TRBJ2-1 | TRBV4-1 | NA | TGCGCCAGCAGCCAAGGCACGATCGGGGGGGCGGGGTACAATGAGCAGTTCTTC | CASSQGTIGGAGYNEQFF
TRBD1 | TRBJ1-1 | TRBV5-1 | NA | TGCGCCAGCAGCTCCGGACAGGGTGGCACTGAAGCTTTCTTT | CASSSGQGGTEAFF
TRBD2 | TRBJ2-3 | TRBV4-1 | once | TGCGCCAGCAGCCAAGTCCAAATTAGCGGGGGGGGCACAGATACGCAGTATTTT | CASSQVQISGGGTDTQYF
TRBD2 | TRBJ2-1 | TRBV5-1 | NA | TGCGCCAGCAGCTTGGGGGCGGGGGTATATGATGATGAGCAGTTCTTC | CASSLGAGVYDDEQFF
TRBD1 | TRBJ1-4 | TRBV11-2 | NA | TGTGCCAGCAGCTTCGGGACAGGGGTTAATGAAAAACTGTTTTTT | CASSFGTGVNEKLFF
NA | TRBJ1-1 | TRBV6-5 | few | TGTGCCAGCGCCCAAAAGATGGGGGGATCTGAAGCTTTCTTT | CASAQKMGGSEAFF
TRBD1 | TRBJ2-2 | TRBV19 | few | TGTGCCAGTAGCCGTGGGGGACAGACCAACACCGGGGAGCTGTTTTTT | CASSRGGQTNTGELFF
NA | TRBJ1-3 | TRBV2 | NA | TGTGCCAGCAGCCTAAAGGGGGGGGCTTCTGGAAACACCATATATTTT | CASSLKGGASGNTIYF
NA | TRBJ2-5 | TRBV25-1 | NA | TGTGCCAGCTCCGGACGGACTCTTACCAAAGAGACCCAGTACTTC | CASSGRTLTKETQYF
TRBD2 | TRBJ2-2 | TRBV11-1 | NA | TGTGCCAGCAGCATTGGACTAGCGGGGGGGACCGGGGAGCTGTTTTTT | CASSIGLAGGTGELFF
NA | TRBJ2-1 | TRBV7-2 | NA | TGTGCCAGCAGCTCTCGTCAGGGGCCCAATGAGCAGTTCTTC | CASSSRQGPNEQFF
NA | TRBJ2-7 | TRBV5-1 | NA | TGCGCCAGCAGCACCGGGAATAGCATCTACGAGCAGTACTTC | CASSTGNSIYEQYF
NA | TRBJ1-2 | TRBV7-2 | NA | TGTGCCAGCAGCTTAGAGACGGGCTATGGCTACACCTTC | CASSLETGYGYTF
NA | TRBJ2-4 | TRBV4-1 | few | TGCGCCAGCAGCCAAGACGGGAACATTCAGTACTTC | CASSQDGNIQYF
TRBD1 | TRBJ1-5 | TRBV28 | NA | TGTGCCAGCAGTGCCGGGACAGAGGGCAATCAGCCCCAGCATTTT | CASSAGTEGNQPQHF
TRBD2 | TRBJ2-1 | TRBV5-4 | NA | TGTGCCAGCAAAGCCCTAGCGGGGGTTGACAATGAGCAGTTCTTC | CASKALAGVDNEQFF
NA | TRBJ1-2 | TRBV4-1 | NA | TGCGCCAGCAGCCAAGATCTTAGCAGGGGTGGTACCTTC | CASSQDLSRGGTF